The subject of this entry is one T cell receptor beta chain. The sample has other DNA sequences that encode this CDR3 too. CDR3 size: 15 residues. Trimming removed 1 base at V and 7 bases at J, with 17 bases between. Germline V gene data show CDR1 as SGHDT and CDR2 as YYEEEE. This sample is part of a study of cytomegalovirus exposure and HLA in healthy donors. The PCR had 60 Vbeta and 13 Jbeta primers. Some clones are missing from TCRdb's copy, which holds only in-frame ones; the method was immunoSEQ multiplex PCR. Across 70,000 to 100,000 clones, the top ten clones capture around 5% of the sample. This clonotype was obtained from a girl aged 10-17 years in good health and CMV-seropositive. The genes are TRBV5-6 and TRBJ1-2; tentative D call: TRBD1 (5 bases). Sequenced sample: PBMCs. The CDR3 DNA sequence: TGTGCCAGCAGCTTGATCGCACAGGTCGTAGGTGGCTACACCTTC. It is translated as CASSLIAQVVGGYTF.